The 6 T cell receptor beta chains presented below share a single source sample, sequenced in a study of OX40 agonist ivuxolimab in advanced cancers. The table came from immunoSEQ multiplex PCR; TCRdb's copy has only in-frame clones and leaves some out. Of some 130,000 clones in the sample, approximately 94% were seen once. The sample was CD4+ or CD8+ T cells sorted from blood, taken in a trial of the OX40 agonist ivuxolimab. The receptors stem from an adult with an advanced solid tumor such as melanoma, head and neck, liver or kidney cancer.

The CDR3: CASSDPMTGFDRNYGYTF. CDR3 nucleotides: TGCGCCAGCAGTGACCCGATGACAGGGTTCGACCGGAACTATGGCTACACCTTC. The gene calls are TRBV10-1 and TRBJ1-2; 7 nucleotides align to TRBD1. V was pared by 3 bases and J by 2 bases, with 15 bases of the junction left unmatched. The germline CDR1 and CDR2 sequences are WNHNN and SYGVQD (reference sequence). The CDR3 is made up of 18 amino acids.

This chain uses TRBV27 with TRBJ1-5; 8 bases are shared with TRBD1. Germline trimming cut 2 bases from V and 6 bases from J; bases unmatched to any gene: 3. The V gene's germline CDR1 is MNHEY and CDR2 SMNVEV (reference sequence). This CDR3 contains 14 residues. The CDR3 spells CASSLQGAGQPQHF. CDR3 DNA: TGTGCCAGCAGTTTACAGGGGGCGGGTCAGCCCCAGCATTTT.

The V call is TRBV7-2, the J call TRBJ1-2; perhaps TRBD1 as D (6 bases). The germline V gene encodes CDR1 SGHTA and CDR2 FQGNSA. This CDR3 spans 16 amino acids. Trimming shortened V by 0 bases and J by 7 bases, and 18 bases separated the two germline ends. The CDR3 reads CASSLAGGAGMGGYTF. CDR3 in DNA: TGTGCCAGCAGCTTAGCCGGGGGGGCAGGAATGGGTGGCTACACCTTC.

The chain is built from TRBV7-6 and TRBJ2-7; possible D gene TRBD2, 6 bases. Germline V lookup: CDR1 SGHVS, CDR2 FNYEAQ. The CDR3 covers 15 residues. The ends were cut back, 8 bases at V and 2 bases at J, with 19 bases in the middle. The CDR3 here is CASSGGRGGAYEQYF. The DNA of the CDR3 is TGTGCCAGCTCTGGGGGGAGAGGAGGCGCCTACGAGCAGTACTTC.

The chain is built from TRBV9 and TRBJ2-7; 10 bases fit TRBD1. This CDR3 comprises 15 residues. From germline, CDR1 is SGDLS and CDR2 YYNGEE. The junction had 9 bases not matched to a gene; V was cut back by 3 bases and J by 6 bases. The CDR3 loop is CASSERDRGPIEQYF. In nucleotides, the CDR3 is TGTGCCAGCAGCGAGAGGGACAGGGGACCCATCGAGCAGTACTTC. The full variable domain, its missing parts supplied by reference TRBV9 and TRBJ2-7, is DSGVTQTPKHLITATGQRVTLRCSPRSGDLSVYWYQQSLDQGLQFLIQYYNGEERAKGNILERFSAQQFPDLHSELNLSSLELGDSALYFCASSERDRGPIEQYFGPGTRLTVT.

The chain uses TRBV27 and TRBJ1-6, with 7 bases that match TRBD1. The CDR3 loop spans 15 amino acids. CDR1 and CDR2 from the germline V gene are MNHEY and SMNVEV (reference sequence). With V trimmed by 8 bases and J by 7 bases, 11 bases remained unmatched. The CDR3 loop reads CASAYGDRTNSPLHF. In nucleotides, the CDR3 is TGTGCCAGCGCCTATGGGGACAGAACAAATTCACCCCTCCACTTT.